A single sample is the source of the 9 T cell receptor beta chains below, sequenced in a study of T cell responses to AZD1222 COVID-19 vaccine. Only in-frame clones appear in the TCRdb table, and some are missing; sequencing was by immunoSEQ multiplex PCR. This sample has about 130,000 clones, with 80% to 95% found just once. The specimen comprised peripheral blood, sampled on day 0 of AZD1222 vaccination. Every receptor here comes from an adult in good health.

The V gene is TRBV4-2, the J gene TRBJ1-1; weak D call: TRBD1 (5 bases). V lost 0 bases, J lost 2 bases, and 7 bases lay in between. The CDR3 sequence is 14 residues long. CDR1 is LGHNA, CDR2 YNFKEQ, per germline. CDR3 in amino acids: CASSQDRVNTEAFF. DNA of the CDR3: TGTGCCAGCAGCCAAGACAGGGTAAACACTGAAGCTTTCTTT.

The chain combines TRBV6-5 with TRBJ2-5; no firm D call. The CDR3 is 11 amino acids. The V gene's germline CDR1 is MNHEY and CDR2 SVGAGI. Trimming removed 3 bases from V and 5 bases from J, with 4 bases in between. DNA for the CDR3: TGTGCCAGCAGTTATATTGAGACCCAGTACTTC. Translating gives CASSYIETQYF.

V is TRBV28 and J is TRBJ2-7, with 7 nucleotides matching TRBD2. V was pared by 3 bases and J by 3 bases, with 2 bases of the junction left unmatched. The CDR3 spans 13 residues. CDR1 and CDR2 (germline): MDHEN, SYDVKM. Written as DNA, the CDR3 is TGTGCCAGCAGTTTGCGGGGGAACTACGAGCAGTACTTC. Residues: CASSLRGNYEQYF. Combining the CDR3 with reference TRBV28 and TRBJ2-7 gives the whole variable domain DVKVTQSSRYLVKRTGEKVFLECVQDMDHENMFWYRQDPGLGLRLIYFSYDVKMKEKGDIPEGYSVSREKKERFSLILESASTNQTSMYLCASSLRGNYEQYFGPGTRLTVT.

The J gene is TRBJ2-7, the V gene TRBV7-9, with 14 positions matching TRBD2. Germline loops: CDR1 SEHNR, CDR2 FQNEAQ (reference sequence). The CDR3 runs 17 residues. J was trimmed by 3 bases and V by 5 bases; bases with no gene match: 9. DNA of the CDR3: TGTGCCAGCAGCCTCGGGACTAGCGGGAGTTTGGGCTACGAGCAGTACTTC. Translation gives CASSLGTSGSLGYEQYF.

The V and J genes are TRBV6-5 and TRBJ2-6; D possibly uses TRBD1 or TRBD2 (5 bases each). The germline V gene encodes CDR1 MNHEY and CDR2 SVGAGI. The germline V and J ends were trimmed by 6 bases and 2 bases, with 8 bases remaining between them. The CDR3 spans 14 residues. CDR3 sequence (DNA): TGTGCCAGCAGGGGGGTAACTGGGGCCAACGTCCTGACTTTC. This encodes CASRGVTGANVLTF.

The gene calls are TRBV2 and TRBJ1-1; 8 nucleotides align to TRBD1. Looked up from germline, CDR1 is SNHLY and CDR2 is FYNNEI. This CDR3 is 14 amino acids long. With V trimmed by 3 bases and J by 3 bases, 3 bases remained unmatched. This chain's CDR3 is CASSEDRADTEAFF. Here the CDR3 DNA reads TGTGCCAGCAGTGAGGACAGGGCGGACACTGAAGCTTTCTTT. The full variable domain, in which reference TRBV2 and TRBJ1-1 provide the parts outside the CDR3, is EPEVTQTPSHQVTQMGQEVILRCVPISNHLYFYWYRQILGQKVEFLVSFYNNEISEKSEIFDDQFSVERPDGSNFTLKIRSTKLEDSAMYFCASSEDRADTEAFFGQGTRLTVV.

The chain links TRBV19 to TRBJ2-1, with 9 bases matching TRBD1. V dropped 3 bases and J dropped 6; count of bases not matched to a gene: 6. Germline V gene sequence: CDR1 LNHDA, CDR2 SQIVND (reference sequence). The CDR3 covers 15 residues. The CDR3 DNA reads TGTGCCAGTAGTATGACGAGGGACAGGGTCAATGAGCAGTTCTTC. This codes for CASSMTRDRVNEQFF. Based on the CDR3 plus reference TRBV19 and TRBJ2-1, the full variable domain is DGGITQSPKYLFRKEGQNVTLSCEQNLNHDAMYWYRQDPGQGLRLIYYSQIVNDFQKGDIAEGYSVSREKKESFPLTVTSAQKNPTAFYLCASSMTRDRVNEQFFGPGTRLTVL.

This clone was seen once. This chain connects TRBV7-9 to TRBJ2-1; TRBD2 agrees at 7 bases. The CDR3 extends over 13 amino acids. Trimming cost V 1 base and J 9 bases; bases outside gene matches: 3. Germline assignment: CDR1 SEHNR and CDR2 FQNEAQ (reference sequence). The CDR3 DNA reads TGTGCCAGCAGCTTAGGTGCTAGCGGTGAGCAGTTCTTC. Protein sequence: CASSLGASGEQFF.

DNA for the CDR3: TGTGCCAGCAGCGTAGAAGGATCGGGAGGCTACACCTTC. It encodes CASSVEGSGGYTF. The genes are TRBV9 and TRBJ1-2, with no clear D. Germline V gene lookup returns CDR1 SGDLS and CDR2 YYNGEE. The V and J ends lost 0 bases and 8 bases respectively, with 11 bases between them. The CDR3 has 13 amino acids.